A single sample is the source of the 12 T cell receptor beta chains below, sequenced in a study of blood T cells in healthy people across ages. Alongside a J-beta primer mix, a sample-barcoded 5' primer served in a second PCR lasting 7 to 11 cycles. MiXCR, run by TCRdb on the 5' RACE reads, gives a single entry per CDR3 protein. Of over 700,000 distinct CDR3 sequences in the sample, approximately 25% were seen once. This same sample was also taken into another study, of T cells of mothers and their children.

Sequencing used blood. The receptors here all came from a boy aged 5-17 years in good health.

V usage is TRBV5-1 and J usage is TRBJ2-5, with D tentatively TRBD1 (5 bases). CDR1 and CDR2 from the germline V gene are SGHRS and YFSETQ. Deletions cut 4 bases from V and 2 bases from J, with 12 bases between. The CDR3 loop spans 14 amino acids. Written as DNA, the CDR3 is TGCGCCAGCAGCGGTATGACAGAACAAGAGACCCAGTACTTC. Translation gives CASSGMTEQETQYF.

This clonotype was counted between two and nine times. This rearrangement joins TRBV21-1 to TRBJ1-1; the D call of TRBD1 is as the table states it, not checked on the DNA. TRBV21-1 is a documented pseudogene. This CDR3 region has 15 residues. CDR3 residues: CASSKSNRGPTEAFF. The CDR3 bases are TGTGCCAGCAGCAAATCTAACAGGGGGCCCACTGAAGCTTTCTTT.

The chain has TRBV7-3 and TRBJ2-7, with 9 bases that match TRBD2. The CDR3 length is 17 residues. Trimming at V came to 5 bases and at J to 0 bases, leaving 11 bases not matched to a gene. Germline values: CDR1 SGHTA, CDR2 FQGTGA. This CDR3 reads CASSPLSGGPTSYEQYF. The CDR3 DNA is TGTGCCAGCAGCCCGCTGAGCGGGGGGCCGACCTCCTACGAGCAGTACTTC.

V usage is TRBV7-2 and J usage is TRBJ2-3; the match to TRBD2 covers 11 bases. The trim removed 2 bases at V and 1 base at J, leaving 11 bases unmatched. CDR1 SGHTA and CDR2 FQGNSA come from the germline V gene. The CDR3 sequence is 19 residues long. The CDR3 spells CASSLLSGGVLARTDTQYF. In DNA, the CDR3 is TGTGCCAGCAGCTTACTTAGCGGGGGGGTTCTAGCTCGCACAGATACGCAGTATTTT.

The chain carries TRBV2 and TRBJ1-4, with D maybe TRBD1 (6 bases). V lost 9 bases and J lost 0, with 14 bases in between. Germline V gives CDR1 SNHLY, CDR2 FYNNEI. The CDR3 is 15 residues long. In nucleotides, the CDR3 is TGTGCCAGTACAGGGCTCATTTCAACTAATGAAAAACTGTTTTTT. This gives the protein CASTGLISTNEKLFF. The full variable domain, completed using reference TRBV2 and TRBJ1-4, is EPEVTQTPSHQVTQMGQEVILRCVPISNHLYFYWYRQILGQKVEFLVSFYNNEISEKSEIFDDQFSVERPDGSNFTLKIRSTKLEDSAMYFCASTGLISTNEKLFFGSGTQLSVL.

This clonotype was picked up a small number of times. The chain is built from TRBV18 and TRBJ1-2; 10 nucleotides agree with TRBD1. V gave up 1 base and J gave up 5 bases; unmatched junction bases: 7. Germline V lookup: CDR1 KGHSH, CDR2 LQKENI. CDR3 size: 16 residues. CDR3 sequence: CASSPRWTGGPYGYTF. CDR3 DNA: TGTGCCAGCTCACCACGCTGGACAGGGGGGCCTTATGGCTACACCTTC.

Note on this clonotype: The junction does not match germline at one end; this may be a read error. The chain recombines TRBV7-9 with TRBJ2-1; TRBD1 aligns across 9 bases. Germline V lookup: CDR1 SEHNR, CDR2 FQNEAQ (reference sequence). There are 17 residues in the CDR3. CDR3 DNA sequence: TGTGCCAACAGCTTAGGCCCGGGACAGGGATGGGGGAATGAGCAGTTCTTC. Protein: CANSLGPGQGWGNEQFF.

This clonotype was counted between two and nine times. CDR3: CSAVWGLTDTQYF. Here the CDR3 DNA reads TGCAGTGCGGTCTGGGGCCTCACAGATACGCAGTATTTT. V is TRBV20-1 and J is TRBJ2-3; TRBD1 might be the D (5 bases). The CDR3 contains 13 residues. The germline gives CDR1 DFQATT, CDR2 SNEGSKA (reference sequence). V lost 6 bases to trimming and J lost 2 bases, with 12 bases between them.

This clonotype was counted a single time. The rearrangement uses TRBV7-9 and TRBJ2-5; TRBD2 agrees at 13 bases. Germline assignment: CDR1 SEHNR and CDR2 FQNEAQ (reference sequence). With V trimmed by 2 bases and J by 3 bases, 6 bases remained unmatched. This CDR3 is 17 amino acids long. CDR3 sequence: CASSLFSGTSGEETQYF. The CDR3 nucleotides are TGTGCCAGCAGCTTATTTTCCGGGACTAGCGGGGAAGAGACCCAGTACTTC.

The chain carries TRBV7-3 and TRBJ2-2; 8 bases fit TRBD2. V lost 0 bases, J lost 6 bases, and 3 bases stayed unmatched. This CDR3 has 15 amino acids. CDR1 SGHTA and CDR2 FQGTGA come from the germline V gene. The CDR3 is CASSLTLAGSGELFF. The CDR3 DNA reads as TGTGCCAGCAGCTTAACATTAGCGGGATCCGGGGAGCTGTTTTTT. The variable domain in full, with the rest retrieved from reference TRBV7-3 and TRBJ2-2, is GAGVSQTPSNKVTEKGKYVELRCDPISGHTALYWYRQSLGQGPEFLIYFQGTGAADDSGLPNDRFFAVRPEGSVSTLKIQRTERGDSAVYLCASSLTLAGSGELFFGEGSRLTVL.

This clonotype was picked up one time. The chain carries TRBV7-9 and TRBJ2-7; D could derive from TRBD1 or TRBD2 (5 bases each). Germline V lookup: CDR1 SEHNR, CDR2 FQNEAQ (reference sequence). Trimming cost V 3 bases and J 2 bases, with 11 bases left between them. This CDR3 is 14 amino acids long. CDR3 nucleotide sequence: TGTGCCAGCAGCTTGAGAGGGGTTGCCTACGAGCAGTACTTC. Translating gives CASSLRGVAYEQYF.

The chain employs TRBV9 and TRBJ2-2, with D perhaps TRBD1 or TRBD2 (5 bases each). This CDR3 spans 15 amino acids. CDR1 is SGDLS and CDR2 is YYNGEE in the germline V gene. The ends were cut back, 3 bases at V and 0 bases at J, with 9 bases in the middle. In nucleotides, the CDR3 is TGTGCCAGCAGCGAATGGGGGACGAACACCGGGGAGCTGTTTTTT. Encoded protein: CASSEWGTNTGELFF.